The present T cell receptor beta chain was sequenced within a study of T cell responses to AZD1222 COVID-19 vaccine. In germline, CDR1 is LNHDA, CDR2 SQIVND (reference sequence). Trimming removed 3 bases at V and 0 bases at J, with 8 bases between. This CDR3 has 14 residues. Libraries were prepared by immunoSEQ multiplex PCR; TCRdb keeps only in-frame clonotypes and omits some of them. The sample has some 120,000 clones, more than 75% seen once. This rearrangement joins TRBV19 to TRBJ1-1, with D possibly matching TRBD1 (5 bases). The sequence came from an adult in good health. Sequencing used peripheral blood, obtained on day 0 of AZD1222 vaccination. CDR3 bases: TGTGCCAGTAGTATGCAGGGACTGAACACTGAAGCTTTCTTT. Translated, it gives CASSMQGLNTEAFF.